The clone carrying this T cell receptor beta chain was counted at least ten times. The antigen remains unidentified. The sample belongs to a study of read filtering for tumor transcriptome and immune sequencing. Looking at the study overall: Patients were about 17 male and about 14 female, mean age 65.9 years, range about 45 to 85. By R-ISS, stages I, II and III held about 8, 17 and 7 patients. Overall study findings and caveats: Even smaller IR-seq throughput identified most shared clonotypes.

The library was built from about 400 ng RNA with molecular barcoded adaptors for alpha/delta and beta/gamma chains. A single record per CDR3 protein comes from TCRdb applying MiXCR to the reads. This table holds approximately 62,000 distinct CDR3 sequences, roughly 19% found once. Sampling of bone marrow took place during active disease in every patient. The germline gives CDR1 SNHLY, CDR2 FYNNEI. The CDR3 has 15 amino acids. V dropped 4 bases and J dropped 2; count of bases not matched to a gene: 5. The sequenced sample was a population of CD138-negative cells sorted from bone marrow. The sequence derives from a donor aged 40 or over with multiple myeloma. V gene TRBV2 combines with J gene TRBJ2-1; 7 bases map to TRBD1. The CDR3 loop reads CASSVMGQTYNEQFF. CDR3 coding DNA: TGTGCCAGCAGTGTAATGGGACAGACCTACAATGAGCAGTTCTTC.